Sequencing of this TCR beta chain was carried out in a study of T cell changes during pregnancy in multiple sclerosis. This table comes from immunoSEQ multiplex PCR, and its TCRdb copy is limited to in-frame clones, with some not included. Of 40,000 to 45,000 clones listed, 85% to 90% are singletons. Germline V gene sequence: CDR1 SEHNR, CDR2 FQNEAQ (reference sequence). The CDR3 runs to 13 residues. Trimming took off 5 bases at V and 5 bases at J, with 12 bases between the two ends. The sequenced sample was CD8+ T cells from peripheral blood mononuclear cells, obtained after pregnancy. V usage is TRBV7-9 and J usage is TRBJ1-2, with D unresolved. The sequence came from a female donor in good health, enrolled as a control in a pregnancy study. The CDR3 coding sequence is TGTGCCAGCAGCCCCGTGGCAGTTTATGGCTACACCTTC. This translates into CASSPVAVYGYTF.